The 18 T cell receptor beta chains below come from one sample, sequenced in a study of blood T cell repertoires in COVID-19. Clones were sequenced by immunoSEQ multiplex PCR, and TCRdb holds only the in-frame ones, with some missing. This sample has around 250,000 clones; 75% to 90% occur once, and the top ten carry 4% to 5%. The specimen was peripheral blood. The receptor set was obtained from a woman aged 40 to 50 who had recovered from COVID-19.

This chain links TRBV28 with TRBJ2-4, with unresolved D. Trimming pared 7 bases from V and 6 bases from J, leaving 16 bases between. The length of the CDR3 is 14 residues. Germline assignment: CDR1 MDHEN and CDR2 SYDVKM. Written as DNA, the CDR3 is TGTGCCAGCACCTCCTCGCCAGGTTTAAACATTCAGTACTTC. Its translation: CASTSSPGLNIQYF.

The gene calls are TRBV10-3 and TRBJ2-5, with 7 bases fitting TRBD1. The CDR3 runs 13 residues. The germline CDR1 and CDR2 sequences are ENHRY and SYGVKD. V was pared by 10 bases and J by 3 bases, with 8 bases of the junction left unmatched. As DNA, the CDR3 is TGTGCCAGCTGTAAAGGGACAGAAGAGACCCAGTACTTC. This codes for CASCKGTEETQYF.

V gene TRBV2 combines with J gene TRBJ1-2; D is unresolved. V was pared by 6 bases and J by 8 bases, with 4 bases between. The V gene's germline CDR1 is SNHLY and CDR2 FYNNEI. The CDR3 runs to 9 residues. CDR3 loop: CASRQGYTF. The CDR3 bases are TGTGCCAGCAGGCAGGGCTACACCTTC.

This chain connects TRBV30 to TRBJ2-5; D may be TRBD2 (5 bases). The CDR3 runs to 13 residues. Germline V gives CDR1 GTSNPN, CDR2 SVGIG (reference sequence). V lost 4 bases to trimming and J lost 2 bases, with 11 bases between them. For the CDR3, the DNA is TGTGCCTGGAATGGACTCATTCAAGAGACCCAGTACTTC. Translated, it gives CAWNGLIQETQYF.

This clone was seen only once. This chain joins TRBV6-5 and TRBJ1-4, with D hard to call. With 8 bases removed from V and 7 bases from J, the gap between germline ends came to 14 bases. The CDR3 is 13 amino acids. CDR1 and CDR2 (germline): MNHEY, SVGAGI. CDR3 sequence: CASLDPVSEKLFF. Written as DNA, the CDR3 is TGTGCCAGCCTCGATCCGGTTAGTGAAAAACTGTTTTTT.

V usage is TRBV28 and J usage is TRBJ2-2, with D tentatively TRBD1 (5 bases). Looked up from germline, CDR1 is MDHEN and CDR2 is SYDVKM. This CDR3 is 18 amino acids long. Trimming cost V 8 bases and J 1 base, with 23 bases left between them. The CDR3 sequence: CASANPRSRTWNTGELFF. CDR3 in DNA: TGTGCCAGCGCAAATCCTCGCTCCAGGACATGGAACACCGGGGAGCTGTTTTTT.

This chain uses TRBV3-1 (or the pseudogene TRBV3-2) with TRBJ2-2; TRBD1 is a possible D gene (6 bases). The germline gives CDR1 LGHDT, CDR2 YNNKEL (reference sequence). The CDR3 has 16 residues. The V gene lost 4 bases and the J gene lost 0 bases, with 12 bases spanning the gap. The CDR3, as DNA: TGTGCCAGCAGCCGACGGGGACAATCGAACACCGGGGAGCTGTTTTTT. Translated, it gives CASSRRGQSNTGELFF.

The chain carries TRBV9 and TRBJ1-2, with 9 positions matching TRBD1. Germline V gene data show CDR1 as SGDLS and CDR2 as YYNGEE. Trimming removed 4 bases from V and 6 bases from J; junction bases left unmatched: 7. The CDR3 is 14 residues long. This chain's CDR3 is CASSLTGGLNGYTF. The CDR3 DNA is TGTGCCAGCAGCTTGACAGGGGGTCTTAATGGCTACACCTTC.

The rearrangement links TRBV18 to TRBJ1-2; D might be TRBD1 (6 bases). Germline V lookup: CDR1 KGHSH, CDR2 LQKENI. This CDR3 has 16 residues. Trimming took 2 bases from V and 4 from J, leaving 17 bases between them. The CDR3 bases are TGTGCCAGCTCACCAAAGACGGCAGGGGTTACCTATGGCTACACCTTC. Translated, it gives CASSPKTAGVTYGYTF.

The V gene is TRBV7-2, the J gene TRBJ2-2; D unresolved. Deletions cut 4 bases from V and 1 base from J, with 4 bases between. The CDR3 is 13 residues long. In germline, CDR1 is SGHTA, CDR2 FQGNSA. The CDR3: CASSSKNTGELFF. The CDR3 DNA follows: TGTGCCAGCAGCTCCAAGAACACCGGGGAGCTGTTTTTT.

The rearrangement links TRBV5-1 to TRBJ2-1; 8 bases align to TRBD2. The length of the CDR3 is 15 residues. Germline V lookup: CDR1 SGHRS, CDR2 YFSETQ. The trim removed 2 bases at V and 5 bases at J, leaving 6 bases unmatched. DNA of the CDR3: TGCGCCAGCAGCTTAGGGACTAGTCCCCACAATGAGCAGTTCTTC. Encoded protein: CASSLGTSPHNEQFF.

The chain recombines TRBV28 with TRBJ2-7, with 9 bases identical to TRBD1. Per germline, CDR1 MDHEN and CDR2 SYDVKM. The CDR3 has 15 amino acids. V was pared by 5 bases and J by 3 bases, with 8 bases of the junction left unmatched. The CDR3 sequence is CASSHYGTGIYEQYF. The CDR3 DNA follows: TGTGCCAGCAGTCACTACGGGACAGGGATCTACGAGCAGTACTTC.

This clone was detected once. The chain has TRBV28 and TRBJ1-6; D is unclear. The CDR3 totals 13 residues. V lost 3 bases and J lost 7, with 7 bases in between. Per the germline V gene, CDR1 is MDHEN and CDR2 is SYDVKM. CDR3 coding DNA: TGTGCCAGCAGTTTTGACGGGAATTCACCCCTCCACTTT. Its protein product is CASSFDGNSPLHF. Full variable domain (remainder filled in from reference TRBV28 and TRBJ1-6): DVKVTQSSRYLVKRTGEKVFLECVQDMDHENMFWYRQDPGLGLRLIYFSYDVKMKEKGDIPEGYSVSREKKERFSLILESASTNQTSMYLCASSFDGNSPLHFGNGTRLTVT.

This sequence joins TRBV6-5 and TRBJ1-5; 9 bases match TRBD1. CDR1 and CDR2 (germline): MNHEY, SVGAGI. J lost 5 bases, V lost 6 bases, and 2 bases had no gene match. The CDR3 loop spans 13 amino acids. For the CDR3, the DNA is TGTGCCAGCAGGGACAGGGGTGATCAGCCCCAGCATTTT. Residues: CASRDRGDQPQHF.

V usage is TRBV19 and J usage is TRBJ2-7, with 7 bases matching TRBD2. V lost 3 bases, J lost 5 bases, and 10 bases stayed unmatched. The CDR3 runs 15 residues. Germline values: CDR1 LNHDA, CDR2 SQIVND (reference sequence). The CDR3 bases are TGTGCCAGTAGTATTGCCAGCGGGGAACTTAACGAGCAGTACTTC. It specifies CASSIASGELNEQYF.

This CDR3 is CASSLGFGSDEQFF. The DNA of the CDR3 is TGTGCCAGCAGCTTGGGTTTTGGGAGCGATGAGCAGTTCTTC. The chain recombines TRBV5-4 with TRBJ2-1; the D gene is possibly TRBD2 (5 bases). The ends were cut back, 0 bases at V and 8 bases at J, with 12 bases in the middle. In germline, CDR1 is SGHNT, CDR2 YYREEE (reference sequence). This CDR3 region has 14 residues.

This chain connects TRBV7-2 to TRBJ2-7, with D perhaps matching TRBD2 (5 bases). V dropped 8 bases and J dropped 6 bases, with 14 bases sitting between them. Per germline, CDR1 SGHTA and CDR2 FQGNSA. CDR3 length: 12 residues. CDR3 sequence reads: CASHPGEGEQYF. The CDR3 DNA reads TGTGCCAGCCATCCGGGTGAGGGCGAGCAGTACTTC.

This sequence joins TRBV2 and TRBJ2-7, with 9 positions matching TRBD2. The V gene end was trimmed by 10 bases and the J gene end by 6 bases; junction bases not matched to a gene: 10. The CDR3 is 13 amino acids. Germline V CDR1 and CDR2: SNHLY, FYNNEI. CDR3 bases: TGTGCCAACAAGCGGGGGGCTGGCAGCGAGCAGTACTTC. Protein: CANKRGAGSEQYF.